The T cell receptor (beta chain) under discussion was sequenced for a study of T cell repertoires in cytomegalovirus infection. TCRdb analysed the reads with MiXCR anew, one entry per CDR3 protein. The data hold roughly 570,000 distinct CDR3 sequences, with 35% to 50% observed a single time. In regard to this clonotype: Its antigen is not known.

This specimen was cultured PBMCs, taken from culture after CMV antigen stimulation. This receptor was obtained from a human donor in good health (CMV status not recorded). Some clones in this sample may be carry-over from other donors' samples.

CDR3 amino acids: CASTQLGLDTDTQYF. Here the CDR3 DNA reads TGTGCCAGCACCCAGCTAGGACTAGACACAGATACGCAGTATTTT. The chain uses TRBV6-2 or TRBV6-3 and TRBJ2-3; 7 bases map to TRBD2. CDR1 and CDR2 (germline): MNHEY, SVGEGT. J lost 2 bases, V lost 7 bases, and 9 bases had no gene match. This CDR3 has 15 amino acids.